This T cell receptor (beta chain) was profiled in a study of blood T cells in healthy people across ages. Together with a sample-barcoded 5' primer, a J-beta primer mix was included in a second PCR lasting about 6 to 11 cycles. TCRdb passed the 5' RACE reads through MiXCR, listing each CDR3 protein once. The table includes 1.5 million to 2 million distinct CDR3 sequences, about two fifths detected once. With respect to this clonotype: A read error is possible here, since a much larger clone lies one base away.

This TCR was sampled from a human donor in good health. The specimen sequenced was blood.

CDR3 region: CSVAMGGEEAQYF. The CDR3 nucleotides read TGCAGCGTTGCCATGGGGGGAGAGGAGGCCCAGTACTTC. The chain employs TRBV29-1 and TRBJ2-5; D is possibly TRBD2 (6 bases). The CDR3 contains 13 residues. Trimming cost V 4 bases and J 9 bases, with 18 bases left between them. Germline loops: CDR1 SQVTM, CDR2 ANQGSEA.